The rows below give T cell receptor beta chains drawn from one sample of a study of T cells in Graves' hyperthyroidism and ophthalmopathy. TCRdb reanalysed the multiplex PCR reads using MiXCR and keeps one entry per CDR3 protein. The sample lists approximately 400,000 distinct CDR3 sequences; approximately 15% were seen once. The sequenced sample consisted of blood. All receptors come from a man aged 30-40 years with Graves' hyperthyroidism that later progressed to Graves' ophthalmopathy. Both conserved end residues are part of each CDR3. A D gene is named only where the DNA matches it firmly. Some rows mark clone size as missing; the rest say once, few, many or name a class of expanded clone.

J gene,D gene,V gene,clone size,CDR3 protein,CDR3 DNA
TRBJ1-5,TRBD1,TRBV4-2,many,CASSQAGGGQPQHF,TGTGCCAGCAGCCAAGCAGGGGGAGGACAGCCCCAGCATTTT
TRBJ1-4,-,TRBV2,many,CASSLGRSRTNEKLFF,TGTGCCAGCAGTTTGGGGAGATCAAGGACTAATGAAAAACTGTTTTTT
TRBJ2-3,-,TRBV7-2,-,CASSLSVGWADTQYF,TGTGCCAGCAGCTTAAGTGTTGGTTGGGCAGATACGCAGTATTTT
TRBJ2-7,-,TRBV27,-,CASRGDNHPYEQYF,TGTGCCAGCAGGGGGGACAATCACCCCTACGAGCAGTACTTC
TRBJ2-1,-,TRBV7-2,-,CASSLKGGPWVEQFF,TGTGCCAGCAGCTTAAAGGGGGGGCCTTGGGTAGAGCAGTTCTTC
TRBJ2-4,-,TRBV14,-,CASSQGGGVVAKNIQYF,TGTGCCAGCAGCCAAGGAGGGGGGGTTGTAGCCAAAAACATTCAGTACTTC
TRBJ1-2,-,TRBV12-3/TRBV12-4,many,CASSPDLNYGYTF,TGTGCCAGCAGTCCCGACCTTAACTATGGCTACACCTTC
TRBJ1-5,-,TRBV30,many,CAWSVDGRNQPQHF,TGTGCCTGGAGTGTTGACGGGCGCAATCAGCCCCAGCATTTT
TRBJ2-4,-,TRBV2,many,CASSVGGETKNIQYF,TGTGCCAGCAGTGTGGGGGGAGAGACCAAAAACATTCAGTACTTC
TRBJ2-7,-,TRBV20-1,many,CSASDQVITYEQYF,TGCAGTGCTAGTGATCAGGTTATAACCTACGAGCAGTACTTC
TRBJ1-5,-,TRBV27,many,CASSPTRSNQPQHF,TGTGCCAGCAGTCCAACAAGAAGCAATCAGCCCCAGCATTTT
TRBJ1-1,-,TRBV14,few,CASSQRGGNTEAFF,TGTGCCAGCAGCCAGCGGGGAGGGAACACTGAAGCTTTCTTT
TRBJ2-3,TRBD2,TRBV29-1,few,CSGTSGTQYF,TGCAGCGGTACTAGCGGTACGCAGTATTTT
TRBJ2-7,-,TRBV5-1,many,CASSSGTRSSYEQYF,TGCGCCAGCAGCTCCGGGACAAGGAGCTCCTACGAGCAGTACTTC
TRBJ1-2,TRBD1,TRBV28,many,CASSPPDRGHGYTF,TGTGCCAGCAGTCCTCCGGACAGGGGTCATGGCTACACCTTC
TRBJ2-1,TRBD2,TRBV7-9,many,CASSLVSGGRYNEQFF,TGTGCCAGCAGCTTAGTTAGCGGGGGGCGCTACAATGAGCAGTTCTTC
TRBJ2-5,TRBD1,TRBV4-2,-,CASSQDRGRQTQYF,TGTGCCAGCAGCCAAGACAGGGGGCGGCAGACCCAGTACTTC
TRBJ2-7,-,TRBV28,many,CASTRPGLRYEQYF,TGTGCCAGCACGAGACCGGGACTGCGTTACGAGCAGTACTTC
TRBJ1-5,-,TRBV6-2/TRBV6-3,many,CASRTLSRGNQPQHF,TGTGCCAGCAGGACGCTCTCCCGGGGCAATCAGCCCCAGCATTTT
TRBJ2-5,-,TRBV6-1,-,CASSERWQGRETQYF,TGTGCCAGCAGTGAACGTTGGCAGGGGCGAGAGACCCAGTACTTC
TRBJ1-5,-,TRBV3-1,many,CASSQDHLQPQHF,TGTGCCAGCAGCCAAGATCATCTGCAGCCCCAGCATTTT
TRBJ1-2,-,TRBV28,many,CASSPDQIGYGYTF,TGTGCCAGCAGCCCCGACCAGATCGGGTATGGCTACACCTTC
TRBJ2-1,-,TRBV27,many,CASSLADSYNEQFF,TGTGCCAGCAGTTTAGCCGATTCCTACAATGAGCAGTTCTTC
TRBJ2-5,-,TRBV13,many,CASSLKGRQETQYF,TGTGCCAGCAGCTTGAAGGGGAGACAAGAGACCCAGTACTTC
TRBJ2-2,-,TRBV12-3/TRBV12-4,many,CASRRTTGRAGELFF,TGTGCCAGCAGACGCACGACAGGGAGGGCCGGGGAGCTGTTTTTT
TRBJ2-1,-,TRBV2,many,CASSRELQGGYNEQFF,TGTGCCAGCAGTCGCGAACTTCAGGGAGGCTACAATGAGCAGTTCTTC
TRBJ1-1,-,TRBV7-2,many,CASSFFGGFNTEAFF,TGTGCCAGCAGCTTCTTCGGGGGATTCAACACTGAAGCTTTCTTT
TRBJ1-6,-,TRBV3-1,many,CASAPGDSPLHF,TGTGCCAGCGCCCCAGGAGATTCACCCCTCCACTTT
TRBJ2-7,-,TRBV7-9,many,CASSLVQGTNEQYF,TGTGCCAGCAGCTTAGTCCAGGGGACTAACGAGCAGTACTTC
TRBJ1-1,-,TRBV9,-,CASSVDQGMNTETFF,TGTGCCAGCAGCGTAGATCAGGGCATGAACACTGAAACTTTCTTT
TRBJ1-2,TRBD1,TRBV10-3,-,CAISGQGMDGYTF,TGTGCCATCAGTGGACAGGGAATGGATGGCTACACCTTC
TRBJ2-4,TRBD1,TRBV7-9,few,CASRGTGFQDIQYF,TGTGCCAGCAGAGGGACAGGGTTCCAAGACATTCAGTACTTC
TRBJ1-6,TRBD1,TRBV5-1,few,CASTTRGQGTSPLHF,TGCGCCAGCACCACACGGGGACAGGGGACGTCACCCCTCCACTTT
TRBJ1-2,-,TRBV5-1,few,CASSGGQVNYGYTF,TGCGCCAGCAGCGGGGGACAAGTAAACTATGGCTACACCTTC
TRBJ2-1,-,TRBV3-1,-,CASSPLDYNEQFF,TGTGCCAGCAGCCCCCTCGACTACAATGAGCAGTTCTTC
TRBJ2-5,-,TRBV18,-,CASSPSKEGTQYF,TGTGCCAGCTCACCATCGAAGGAGGGGACCCAGTACTTC
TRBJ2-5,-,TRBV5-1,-,CASASGVQETQYF,TGCGCCAGTGCCTCAGGGGTCCAAGAGACCCAGTACTTC
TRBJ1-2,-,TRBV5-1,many,CASGHRQDYGYTF,TGCGCCAGCGGCCATAGACAGGACTATGGCTACACCTTC
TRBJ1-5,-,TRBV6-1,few,CASSQEINQPQHF,TGTGCCAGCAGTCAGGAAATCAATCAGCCCCAGCATTTT
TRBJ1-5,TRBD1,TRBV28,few,CASSSHRGDNQPQHF,TGTGCCAGCAGTTCCCACAGGGGGGACAATCAGCCCCAGCATTTT
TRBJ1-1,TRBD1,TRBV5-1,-,CASSSGTGGVNTEAFF,TGCGCCAGCAGCTCCGGGACAGGGGGCGTGAACACTGAAGCTTTCTTT
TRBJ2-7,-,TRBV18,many,CASSADYEQYF,TGTGCCAGCTCAGCCGACTACGAGCAGTACTTC
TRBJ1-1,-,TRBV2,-,CASSFTGMNTEAFF,TGTGCCAGCAGTTTTACAGGGATGAACACTGAAGCTTTCTTT
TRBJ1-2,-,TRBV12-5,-,CASGLVPGNNGYTF,TGTGCTAGTGGTTTGGTCCCAGGGAACAATGGCTACACCTTC
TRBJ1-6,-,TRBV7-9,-,CASSLADSLNSPLHF,TGTGCCAGCAGCTTAGCAGACAGTCTTAATTCACCCCTCCACTTT
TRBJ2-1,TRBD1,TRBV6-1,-,CASTKTGAGNEQFF,TGTGCCAGCACAAAAACAGGGGCCGGCAATGAGCAGTTCTTC
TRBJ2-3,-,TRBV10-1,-,CASSDAGLREYF,TGCGCCAGCAGTGACGCCGGCCTGCGGGAGTATTTT
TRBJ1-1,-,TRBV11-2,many,CASSLALQRAMIPEAFF,TGTGCCAGCAGCTTAGCACTCCAACGGGCGATGATCCCTGAAGCTTTCTTT
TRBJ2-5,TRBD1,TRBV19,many,CASATDRGTETQYF,TGTGCCAGTGCGACGGACAGGGGAACCGAGACCCAGTACTTC
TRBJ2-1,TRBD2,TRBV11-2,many,CASSLLGGGSSYNEQFF,TGTGCCAGCAGTCTTTTGGGGGGGGGGAGCTCCTACAATGAGCAGTTCTTC
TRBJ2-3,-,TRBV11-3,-,CASSLGIKASTDTQYF,TGTGCCAGCAGCTTAGGTATCAAGGCTAGCACAGATACGCAGTATTTT
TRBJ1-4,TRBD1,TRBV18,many,CASSEGAPNEKLFF,TGTGCCAGCTCCGAGGGGGCGCCTAATGAAAAACTGTTTTTT
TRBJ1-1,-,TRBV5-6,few,CASSWVDRNTEAFF,TGTGCCAGCAGCTGGGTGGACAGAAACACTGAAGCTTTCTTT
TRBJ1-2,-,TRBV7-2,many,CASSSHLNYGYTF,TGTGCCAGCAGCTCCCACCTCAACTATGGCTACACCTTC
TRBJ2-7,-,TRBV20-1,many,CSAPRANSYEQYF,TGCAGTGCTCCGCGGGCCAATTCCTACGAGCAGTACTTC